This TCR beta chain derives from a study of shared clonotypes between healthy human individuals. The CDR3 has 15 amino acids. V lost 8 bases to trimming and J lost 0 bases, with 15 bases between them. Germline-derived CDR1 and CDR2 are SEHNR and FQNEAQ (reference sequence). Each replicate PCR on the sorted subsets used 200 to 250 ng DNA (roughly 27,000 T cell genomes). Assay: immunoSEQ multiplex PCR; the TCRdb copy retains only in-frame clones and omits some. This table holds roughly 400,000 clones, 90% to 98% found once. The V call is TRBV7-9, the J call TRBJ2-3, with D unclear. The specimen sequenced was memory CD8+ T cells sorted from blood. Stated subset: CD45RO+ cells pooled with CCR7-negative TemRA cells. The TCR comes from a man in his thirties or forties in good health. The CDR3 is CASGRAGPSTDTQYF. The CDR3 DNA reads TGTGCCAGCGGCCGGGCAGGCCCTAGCACAGATACGCAGTATTTT.